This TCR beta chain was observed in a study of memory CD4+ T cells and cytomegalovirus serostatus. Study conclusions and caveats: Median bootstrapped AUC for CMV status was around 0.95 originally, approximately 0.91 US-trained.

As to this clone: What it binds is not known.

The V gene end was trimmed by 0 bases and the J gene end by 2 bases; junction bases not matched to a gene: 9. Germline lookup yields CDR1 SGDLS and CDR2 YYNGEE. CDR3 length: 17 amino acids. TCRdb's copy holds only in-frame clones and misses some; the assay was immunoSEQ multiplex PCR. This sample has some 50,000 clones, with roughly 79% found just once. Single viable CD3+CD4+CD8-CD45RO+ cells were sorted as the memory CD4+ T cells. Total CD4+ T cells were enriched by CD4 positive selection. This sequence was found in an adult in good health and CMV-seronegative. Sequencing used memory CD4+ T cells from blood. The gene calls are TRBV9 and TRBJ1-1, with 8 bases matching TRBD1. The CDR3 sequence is CASSVGTGGLGNTEAFF. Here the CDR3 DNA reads TGTGCCAGCAGCGTAGGCACAGGGGGTCTTGGCAACACTGAAGCTTTCTTT.